Sequencing of this T cell receptor delta chain was carried out in a study of γδ T cells in repeated Plasmodium falciparum infection. Across the whole study: Donors had four controlled P. falciparum NF54 infections over about 640 days.

Vgamma9/Vdelta2+ and Vdelta2-negative gammadelta T cells were flow-sorted from PBMC for bulk sequencing. In regard to this clone: A read error is the likely source, as a far larger clone sits one nucleotide away. This specimen includes other DNA sequences encoding the same CDR3.

This CDR3 has 21 amino acids. CDR1 is GEAIGNYY and CDR2 is EKD in the germline V gene. Each sorted gammadelta sample had TRG and TRD chains sequenced. TCRdb used CATT to re-call clones from the multiplex PCR reads. The sample consists of 70,000 to 95,000 delta-chain clones, approximately 1.4% of them appearing once. The TCR originated in a pool of human donors (malaria-infected and uninfected, not separated). The sample was gamma-delta T cells from blood. There is no J gene call, but TRDV2 is given as the V gene; the tabulated D call, TRDD3, remains unverified against the DNA. The chain's CDR3 is CACDTDNWGIRVLPITPPRIF. The CDR3 nucleotides are TGTGCCTGTGACACCGACAACTGGGGAATACGCGTCTTACCAATCACACCCCCTCGGATCTTT.